This TCR beta chain came from a study of blood T cell repertoires in COVID-19. Background on the study: The United States, Italy and Spain supplied acute and convalescent COVID-19 samples.

Germline CDR1 is SGDLS and CDR2 is YYNGEE. The CDR3 has 16 amino acids. Unmatched junction bases numbered 3, after V lost 3 bases and J lost 0 bases. The protocol was immunoSEQ multiplex PCR, while the TCRdb copy is restricted to in-frame clones and leaves out a portion. The sample shows some 200,000 clones, about nine tenths of them seen only once. This receptor was identified in a woman aged 40 to 50 with acute COVID-19. V is TRBV9 and J is TRBJ2-1; TRBD2 matches 10 bases. Sequencing was done on a sample of PBMCs or T cells enriched from blood (not recorded which). This chain's CDR3 is CASSDIAGGSYNEQFF. As DNA, the CDR3 is TGTGCCAGCAGCGATATAGCGGGGGGCTCCTACAATGAGCAGTTCTTC.